This is a list of T cell receptor beta chains from one sample in a study of blood T cell repertoires in COVID-19. Libraries were prepared by immunoSEQ multiplex PCR; TCRdb keeps only in-frame clonotypes and omits some of them. Of over 75,000 clones listed, roughly 89% are singletons. The sample comprised peripheral blood. These receptor sequences come from a human donor with COVID-19, enrolled during active disease. The donor label of this sample is uncertain. The CDR3 runs from the conserved cysteine through the conserved F or W. The order of the fields is V gene, D gene, clone size, J gene, CDR3 DNA, CDR3 protein. D genes are given only for firm matches. Not all rows give a size; the values are once, few, many and, for expanded clones, a class.

>TRBV10-2|NA|once|TRBJ1-5
TGCGCCAGCCGCGAGGCGACCAATCAGCCCCAGCATTTT
CASREATNQPQHF
>TRBV4-1|NA|NA|TRBJ1-6
TGCGCCAGCAGCCAAAGCCCGGACAGCAGGATTTCACCCCTCCACTTT
CASSQSPDSRISPLHF
>TRBV9|NA|NA|TRBJ1-2
TGTGCCAGCAGCGTAGGCCCGGGGGGCGATGGCTACACCTTC
CASSVGPGGDGYTF
>TRBV12-2|NA|NA|TRBJ1-1
TGTGCAAGTCGCTTAGGAGAGACGGGGAACACTGAAGCTTTCTTT
CASRLGETGNTEAFF
>TRBV28|TRBD1|NA|TRBJ1-2
TGTGCCAGCAATAGGTTACAGGGGGACTATGGCTACACCTTC
CASNRLQGDYGYTF
>TRBV3-1/TRBV3-2|TRBD1|NA|TRBJ1-1
TGTGCCAGCAGCCACCAGGACAGGGTGACAATCAACACTGAAGCTTTCTTT
CASSHQDRVTINTEAFF
>TRBV19|NA|NA|TRBJ2-3
TGTGCCAGTAGTATTGTTTACTGGGATACGCAGTATTTT
CASSIVYWDTQYF
>TRBV25-1|NA|NA|TRBJ1-1
TGTGCCAGCAGTGAATCGATCGGAGGGGCTCAAGCTTTCTTT
CASSESIGGAQAFF
>TRBV6-5|NA|NA|TRBJ1-2
TGTGCCAGCAGTTCATTGGCTTACTATGGCTACACCTTC
CASSSLAYYGYTF
>TRBV10-3|NA|NA|TRBJ1-4
TGTGCCATCAGTAACAGGGCGCAGGGTGAAAAACTGTTTTTT
CAISNRAQGEKLFF
>TRBV7-9|TRBD1|NA|TRBJ2-5
TGTGCCAGCAGCTTAGCCCACACAGGGGGCCAAGAGACCCAGTACTTC
CASSLAHTGGQETQYF
>TRBV5-6|TRBD1|NA|TRBJ1-2
TGTGCCAGCAGCTTATCAGGGGGCGTCTACACCTTC
CASSLSGGVYTF
>TRBV4-2|TRBD1|NA|TRBJ1-4
TGTGCCAGCAGCCAAGATCAGGGGGCATTTAATGAAAAACTGTTTTTT
CASSQDQGAFNEKLFF
>TRBV3-1/TRBV3-2|NA|few|TRBJ1-6
TGTGCCAGCACCCGGAGGGAATTTGGTTCACCCCTCCACTTT
CASTRREFGSPLHF
>TRBV21-1|NA|NA|TRBJ1-6
TGTGCCAGCAGCAAGTGGAGGTCAGCCCCAGGATCCTATAATTCACCCCTCCACTTT
CASSKWRSAPGSYNSPLHF
>TRBV6-6|NA|NA|TRBJ2-3
TGTGCCAGCAGTTTGGCGGGAAGGTGGGGCACAGATACGCAGTATTTT
CASSLAGRWGTDTQYF
>TRBV4-1|NA|NA|TRBJ1-5
TGCGCCAGCAGCCAAGATAGACTAGGACGATATAGCAATCAGCCCCAGCATTTT
CASSQDRLGRYSNQPQHF
>TRBV5-1|TRBD1|NA|TRBJ1-3
TGCGCCAGCAGCGGACAGGCAGGTGGAAACACCATATATTTT
CASSGQAGGNTIYF
>TRBV5-5|NA|NA|TRBJ2-5
TGTGCCAGCAGCCCCTTGGAGACCCAGTACTTC
CASSPLETQYF
>TRBV29-1|TRBD2|NA|TRBJ2-1
TGCAGCGCCTCGACTAGCGGGGAAAGTGAGCAGTTCTTC
CSASTSGESEQFF
>TRBV7-6|NA|NA|TRBJ1-6
TGTGCCAGCACCCAGGACATCGGATCCTATTCACCCCTCCACTTT
CASTQDIGSYSPLHF
>TRBV24-1|NA|NA|TRBJ1-3
TGTGCCACCAGTGATTCCCCGGGGAGCTCTGGAAACACCATATATTTT
CATSDSPGSSGNTIYF
>TRBV15|TRBD1|NA|TRBJ2-5
TGTGCCACCAGCAGAGATCGTACAGGGGGAGAGACCCAGTACTTC
CATSRDRTGGETQYF
>TRBV7-2|TRBD2|once|TRBJ2-3
TGTGCCAGCAAACCGACTAGCGGGAGTGATACGCAGTATTTT
CASKPTSGSDTQYF
>TRBV27|NA|NA|TRBJ1-1
TGTGCCAGCAGTTTATCATCGAAGGGGACTGAAGCTTTCTTT
CASSLSSKGTEAFF
>TRBV5-5|NA|NA|TRBJ2-5
TGTGCCAGCAGCTTGGGGCAGGGAATGGAGACCCAGTACTTC
CASSLGQGMETQYF
>TRBV2|TRBD2|once|TRBJ2-1
TGTGCCAGCGGGCCGGGACTAGCGGGAGTCGAGCAGTTCTTC
CASGPGLAGVEQFF
>TRBV6-5|TRBD1|NA|TRBJ1-5
TGTGCCAGCAGTTACGACAGGGGAAACAATCAGCCCCAGCATTTT
CASSYDRGNNQPQHF
>TRBV2|TRBD1|once|TRBJ2-7
TGTGCCAGCAGACCCAGACAGGGAAGGTCCTACGAGCAGTACTTC
CASRPRQGRSYEQYF
>TRBV24-1|NA|NA|TRBJ2-1
TGTGCCACCAGTGATTTGAGGGGATTGAATGAGCAGTTCTTC
CATSDLRGLNEQFF
>TRBV7-3|TRBD2|NA|TRBJ2-1
TGTGCCAGCAGCACGACTAGCGGGGGTTACAATGAGCAGTTCTTC
CASSTTSGGYNEQFF